This T cell receptor (beta chain) is from a study of blood T cell repertoires in COVID-19. With V trimmed by 6 bases and J by 2 bases, 6 bases remained unmatched. The CDR3 runs 14 residues. Germline CDR1 and CDR2: MDHEN and SYDVKM. Here immunoSEQ multiplex PCR was the method, and the copy in TCRdb shows in-frame clones only, minus some. The table records about 69,000 clones, around 88% of them present only once. The rearrangement links TRBV28 to TRBJ1-2, with TRBD1 identical over 7 bases. The sequence was collected from a man aged 40-49 years with COVID-19, enrolled during active disease. Sequenced input: peripheral blood. The CDR3 DNA reads TGTGCCAGCAGCCTCACAGGGGAAAACTATGGCTACACCTTC. It translates to CASSLTGENYGYTF.